The 25 T cell receptor beta chains presented below share a single source sample, sequenced in a study of T cells after yellow fever vaccination. TCRdb reprocessed the 5' RACE reads via MiXCR and lists one record per CDR3 protein. The data contain hundreds of thousands of distinct CDR3 sequences, about 12% of them singletons. Source: PBMCs, taken on the day of the yellow fever booster vaccination. Source of these receptors: a man aged 30-40 years who received the YFV17D yellow fever vaccine.

This rearrangement joins TRBV12-3 or TRBV12-4 to TRBJ2-7; 11 bases match TRBD2. This CDR3 is 15 amino acids long. The ends lost 5 bases at V and 2 bases at J; junction bases unmatched: 5. The chain's CDR3 is CASSNIAGGTYEQYF. CDR3 DNA sequence: TGTGCCAGCAGTAATATAGCGGGAGGGACCTACGAGCAGTACTTC.

V is TRBV7-2 and J is TRBJ1-1; D perhaps matches TRBD1 (5 bases). Trimming shortened V by 5 bases and J by 4 bases, and 14 bases separated the two germline ends. Germline assignment: CDR1 SGHTA and CDR2 FQGNSA. The CDR3 runs 14 residues. The CDR3 DNA reads as TGTGCCAGCAGCCCCCGGAACAGGTTCACTGAAGCTTTCTTT. This codes for CASSPRNRFTEAFF.

The chain couples TRBV20-1 to TRBJ2-2; 9 nucleotides match TRBD2. The V segment lost 2 bases and the J segment 1 base; nucleotides outside the gene matches: 5. CDR1 and CDR2 (germline): DFQATT, SNEGSKA (reference sequence). The CDR3 extends over 16 amino acids. The CDR3: CSARIAGARNTGELFF. The CDR3 region has the DNA TGCAGTGCTAGAATAGCGGGAGCCCGGAACACCGGGGAGCTGTTTTTT.

This clonotype came up a few times. The rearrangement joins TRBV2 to TRBJ2-7; D might be TRBD2 (7 bases). The germline V gene has CDR1 SNHLY and CDR2 FYNNEI. CDR3 size: 14 residues. The ends were cut back, 4 bases at V and 2 bases at J, with 12 bases in the middle. In DNA form, the CDR3 reads TGTGCCAGCAGTGGGGGGGGACACCCCTACGAGCAGTACTTC. Translation: CASSGGGHPYEQYF.

This clonotype was recorded a few times. The J gene is TRBJ2-4, the V gene TRBV23-1; TRBD2 aligns across 14 bases. Being an ORF, TRBV23-1 has a function that is uncertain. With 7 bases clipped from V and 8 bases from J, the junction kept 13 bases outside the gene matches. CDR3 length equals 17 residues. CDR3 loop: CASKPSGTSGSRYIQYF. Here the CDR3 DNA reads TGCGCCAGCAAACCCTCCGGGACTAGCGGGAGTAGGTACATTCAGTACTTC.

This clonotype came up a few times. V gene TRBV12-3 or TRBV12-4 combines with J gene TRBJ2-7, with a weak D call TRBD2 (5 bases). This CDR3 region has 15 residues. V dropped 2 bases and J dropped 3 bases, with 14 bases sitting between them. The CDR3 DNA follows: TGTGCCAGCAGTTTATATTCGGGAAGCCACTACGAGCAGTACTTC. This codes for CASSLYSGSHYEQYF.

This clonotype has only a few counts. The genes are TRBV5-1 and TRBJ2-3; 7 bases agree with TRBD1. This CDR3 comprises 15 residues. The V gene's germline CDR1 is SGHRS and CDR2 YFSETQ. Losses at the gene ends were 4 bases for V and 0 bases for J; bases not matched to a gene: 5. The DNA of the CDR3 is TGCGCCAGCAGCCGGGACAGCGAAAGCACAGATACGCAGTATTTT. Translating it yields CASSRDSESTDTQYF.

This clonotype was recorded at least ten times. The V and J genes are TRBV6-5 and TRBJ2-7, with D unclear. The germline V and J ends were trimmed by 8 bases and 2 bases, with 13 bases remaining between them. CDR1 and CDR2 from the germline V gene are MNHEY and SVGAGI. The CDR3 runs to 13 residues. CDR3 region: CASRLAGTYEQYF. DNA for the CDR3: TGTGCCAGCCGTTTGGCAGGAACCTACGAGCAGTACTTC.

This clonotype was seen a handful of times. The rearrangement links TRBV20-1 to TRBJ1-5; D is undetermined. The V gene lost 1 base and the J gene lost 0 bases, with 7 bases spanning the gap. The V gene's germline CDR1 is DFQATT and CDR2 SNEGSKA (reference sequence). The CDR3 runs to 14 residues. CDR3 sequence reads: CSARGSDSNQPQHF. CDR3 nucleotide sequence: TGCAGTGCTAGAGGCAGTGATAGCAATCAGCCCCAGCATTTT.

This clonotype was picked up a small number of times. In DNA form, the CDR3 reads TGCAGCGTTGGACAGGGGCTTTACAATGAGCAGTTCTTC. Its translation is CSVGQGLYNEQFF. The chain has TRBV29-1 and TRBJ2-1, with 8 bases that match TRBD1. Germline CDR1 and CDR2: SQVTM and ANQGSEA. There are 13 residues in the CDR3. Trimming took 4 bases from V and 4 from J; bases not matched to a gene: 3.

This clonotype has a count of ten or more. This chain links TRBV12-3 or TRBV12-4 with TRBJ1-1, with D hard to call. V was pared by 3 bases and J by 4 bases, with 9 bases between. CDR3 length equals 13 residues. CDR3 in amino acids: CASSLGGSTEAFF. The CDR3 DNA follows: TGTGCCAGCAGTTTGGGAGGAAGCACTGAAGCTTTCTTT.

There are a few counts of this clonotype. The chain links TRBV25-1 to TRBJ2-2; D tentatively reads TRBD1 or TRBD2 (5 bases each). V was shortened by 3 bases and J by 4 bases, with 15 bases between the two germline ends. The CDR3 runs to 16 residues. In germline, CDR1 is MGHDK, CDR2 SYGVNS. The CDR3 spells CASSDRQRGLTGELFF. DNA of the CDR3: TGTGCCAGCAGTGATCGACAGAGAGGGCTCACCGGGGAGCTGTTTTTT.

The chain employs TRBV4-2 and TRBJ1-1; TRBD1 matches 11 bases. In germline, CDR1 is LGHNA, CDR2 YNFKEQ. Trimming took 1 base from V and 3 from J; bases not matched to a gene: 4. The CDR3 runs to 16 residues. CDR3 coding DNA: TGTGCCAGCAGCCAAGGCTGGGGACAGGGGGACACTGAAGCTTTCTTT. Translated, it gives CASSQGWGQGDTEAFF.

This clonotype was seen a handful of times. The chain is built from TRBV3-1 and TRBJ2-7, with D hard to call. Trimming left V 0 bases short and J 2 bases short, with 8 bases between. The CDR3 consists of 14 residues. Germline CDR1 and CDR2: LGHDT and YNNKEL (reference sequence). This CDR3 is CASSQDMTPYEQYF. CDR3 nucleotide sequence: TGTGCCAGCAGCCAAGACATGACCCCCTACGAGCAGTACTTC.

The chain combines TRBV4-2 with TRBJ2-5; 11 positions agree with TRBD2. The CDR3 contains 17 residues. The germline gives CDR1 LGHNA, CDR2 YNFKEQ. V lost 2 bases, J lost 4 bases, and 9 bases stayed unmatched. CDR3 loop: CASSQHLLAGVGETQYF. The CDR3 DNA sequence: TGTGCCAGCAGCCAACACCTACTAGCGGGAGTCGGAGAGACCCAGTACTTC.

This clonotype was seen more than once but under ten times. The gene calls are TRBV5-5 and TRBJ2-4, with D possibly being TRBD1 or TRBD2 (5 bases each). CDR1 is SGHKS and CDR2 is YYEKEE in the germline V gene (reference sequence). V was clipped by 0 bases and J by 3 bases, with 19 bases between them. CDR3 length: 18 amino acids. The CDR3 sequence is CASSLDLGRKKVKNIQYF. The CDR3 nucleotides read TGTGCCAGCAGCTTGGATTTGGGACGGAAGAAGGTCAAAAACATTCAGTACTTC.

This clonotype was counted only a few times. J is TRBJ2-2 and V is TRBV20-1, with D possibly being TRBD1 (8 bases). V was shortened by 1 base and J by 6 bases, with 24 bases between the two germline ends. The CDR3 is 18 residues long. Germline V gene sequence: CDR1 DFQATT, CDR2 SNEGSKA (reference sequence). The CDR3 nucleotides are TGCAGTGCTAGAGCAGGGGGCGGGGGAAAGGTTTTGGCCGGGGAGCTGTTTTTT. Residues: CSARAGGGGKVLAGELFF.

The chain couples TRBV5-1 to TRBJ2-5, with TRBD1 matching over 7 bases. The CDR3 extends over 14 amino acids. V shed 0 bases, J shed 5 bases, and the junction held 4 bases outside the gene matches. CDR1 is SGHRS and CDR2 is YFSETQ in the germline V gene. The CDR3: CASSLGQGYETQYF. The DNA of the CDR3 is TGCGCCAGCAGCTTGGGACAGGGCTACGAGACCCAGTACTTC.

The rearrangement links TRBV9 to TRBJ2-2; 7 nucleotides agree with TRBD2. This CDR3 region has 15 residues. V trimming: 0 bases; J trimming: 7 bases; junction bases outside the gene matches: 6. In germline, CDR1 is SGDLS, CDR2 YYNGEE. The CDR3 protein is CASSVVGGSFGELFF. The CDR3, as DNA: TGTGCCAGCAGCGTAGTCGGGGGGAGCTTCGGGGAGCTGTTTTTT.

This clonotype was counted only a few times. V gene TRBV10-3 combines with J gene TRBJ2-7; TRBD1 might be the D (5 bases). V was pared by 1 base and J by 5 bases, with 6 bases between. Germline lookup yields CDR1 ENHRY and CDR2 SYGVKD. This CDR3 spans 12 amino acids. CDR3 residues: CAISEWGDEQYF. The CDR3 bases are TGTGCCATCAGTGAGTGGGGCGACGAGCAGTACTTC.

The chain uses TRBV29-1 and TRBJ2-7, with D maybe TRBD2 (7 bases). CDR3 length equals 13 residues. CDR1 SQVTM and CDR2 ANQGSEA come from the germline V gene. Trimming stripped 4 bases from V and 4 bases from J, with 14 bases between. The CDR3 loop is CSVVGGGAYEQYF. In DNA form, the CDR3 reads TGCAGCGTTGTGGGGGGGGGCGCTTACGAGCAGTACTTC.

This clonotype was found a few times. V usage is TRBV10-2 and J usage is TRBJ2-7; the D gene is possibly TRBD2 (7 bases). Germline V gene data show CDR1 as WSHSY and CDR2 as SAAADI. The CDR3 length is 13 residues. Deletions cut 8 bases from V and 6 bases from J, with 17 bases between. CDR3 residues: CASAGGRGGEQYF. The CDR3 bases are TGCGCCAGCGCCGGGGGGCGGGGCGGCGAGCAGTACTTC.

This clonotype was counted many times. The CDR3 nucleotides are TGCAGTGCTAGGAGTCGGGTTGAGACCCAGTACTTC. Translation: CSARSRVETQYF. This chain links TRBV20-1 with TRBJ2-5; D uncertain. Germline values: CDR1 DFQATT, CDR2 SNEGSKA (reference sequence). The CDR3 is 12 amino acids. Trimming stripped 3 bases from V and 5 bases from J, with 10 bases between.

In its sample, this clonotype was seen a few times. V is TRBV18 and J is TRBJ2-1; 9 bases align to TRBD2. After removal of 3 bases from V and 7 bases from J, the junction contained 7 bases not matched to a gene. Per the germline V gene, CDR1 is KGHSH and CDR2 is LQKENI. This CDR3 is 15 amino acids long. CDR3 residues: CASSPLAGNGNEQFF. CDR3 coding DNA: TGTGCCAGCTCACCCCTAGCGGGAAACGGAAATGAGCAGTTCTTC.

This clonotype was counted between two and nine times. The genes are TRBV7-9 and TRBJ2-5; unclear D gene. V was pared by 4 bases and J by 3 bases, with 12 bases between. The CDR3 contains 14 residues. CDR1 SEHNR and CDR2 FQNEAQ come from the germline V gene (reference sequence). CDR3 bases: TGTGCCAGCAGCTCATTCCCTCTAAAAGAGACCCAGTACTTC. Translation gives CASSSFPLKETQYF.